This T cell receptor (beta chain) was captured in a study of blood T cell repertoires in COVID-19. Study-level background: Acute and convalescent COVID-19 samples came from the United States, Italy and Spain.

This CDR3 is built from 15 residues. Between the trimmed V and J ends, which lost 0 bases and 3 bases, there was a span of 9 bases. Germline V CDR1 and CDR2: MNHEY, SVGAGI. This clone has only a few counts. Sequenced by immunoSEQ multiplex PCR; TCRdb stores in-frame clones only, minus some. The table has some 290,000 clones, nearly 90% seen once. Material: peripheral blood. The genes are TRBV6-5 and TRBJ1-3; possible D gene TRBD1, 5 bases. The clonotype was recovered from a woman aged 25 to 45 with COVID-19, enrolled during active disease. The CDR3 spells CASSYSWGFGNTIYF. Here the CDR3 DNA reads TGTGCCAGCAGTTACTCCTGGGGCTTTGGAAACACCATATATTTT.